These T cell receptor beta chains were read from a single sample in a study of Graves' ophthalmopathy and Graves' hyperthyroidism. TCRdb called the multiplex PCR reads again in MiXCR, with one record for every CDR3 protein. The table lists hundreds of thousands of distinct CDR3 sequences, 22% of them singletons. The material sequenced was peripheral blood. These receptors all stem from a woman aged 18-35 years with stable Graves' hyperthyroidism. Some clones in this sample may be carry-over from other donors' samples. The CDR3 runs from the conserved cysteine through the conserved F or W. A D gene is named only where the DNA matches it firmly.

d_gene | v_gene | CDR3aa
NA | TRBV12-3/TRBV12-4 | CASRPNFRGVNTEAFF
TRBD1 | TRBV19 | CASGTGADYGYTF
NA | TRBV12-3/TRBV12-4 | CASSFRPIPVRGRNYGYTF
NA | TRBV4-2 | CASSQQTGTEIQYF
NA | TRBV7-9 | CASSLTVNTGELFF
NA | TRBV11-2 | CASSSPPNYGAYEQYF
TRBD1 | TRBV5-1 | CASSSWTGVTEAFF
NA | TRBV28 | CASSLDGNTEAFF
NA | TRBV2 | CASLAGLPKQETQYF
NA | TRBV27 | CASSQIRGNTEAFF
NA | TRBV7-2 | CASTPGPSNQPQHF
NA | TRBV20-1 | CSAKDSRVGAKNIKYF
TRBD1 | TRBV2 | CASSAWTGGISPLHF
NA | TRBV9 | CASSVSPVEQYF
NA | TRBV20-1 | CSASKPGTAEQYF
NA | TRBV6-2/TRBV6-3 | CASSYSGRGSSPLHF
TRBD2 | TRBV4-1 | CASSETRGTYEQYF
NA | TRBV19 | CASSTGTAYGYTF
NA | TRBV6-1 | CASIEPGFTDEQYF
NA | TRBV4-1 | CASSQGLGPQHF
NA | TRBV11-3 | CASRHEGNTGELFF
NA | TRBV6-1 | CASTPNPLQAFF
TRBD1 | TRBV28 | CASSPYGQGGYQPQHF
NA | TRBV28 | CASSLASPYEQYF
NA | TRBV5-1 | CASSSAGGGMNTEAFF
TRBD1 | TRBV2 | CASSEAGTGRQPQHF
TRBD1 | TRBV5-1 | CASGIGLDRVHGYTF
TRBD1 | TRBV6-1 | CASGTGVNYGYTF
NA | TRBV6-1 | CATRTFLSYGYTF
TRBD1 | TRBV12-3/TRBV12-4 | CASSLDRGEPPQHF
NA | TRBV11-2 | CASSLGVGSGYTF
NA | TRBV6-5 | CASSIRGYGYTF
TRBD1 | TRBV6-5 | CASSYGRGYTEAFF
TRBD1 | TRBV4-1 | CASSLQGGAETQYF
TRBD2 | TRBV12-3/TRBV12-4 | CASTTGTSLPDEQYF
NA | TRBV2 | CASSVRSPYNSPLHF
TRBD1 | TRBV12-3/TRBV12-4 | CASSLTGGQTLNTEAFF
NA | TRBV12-3/TRBV12-4 | CASSFESYGYTF
NA | TRBV7-2 | CASSMNSYGYTF
TRBD1 | TRBV7-6 | CASSRDRGGSGELFF
TRBD1 | TRBV20-1 | CSALTGSQPQHF
NA | TRBV28 | CASSFSRPPGSNTEAFF
NA | TRBV15 | CATSFSPDNQPQHF
NA | TRBV7-2 | CASSLLTGDYEQYF
NA | TRBV20-1 | CSARSTVRVDYGYTF
NA | TRBV20-1 | CSAPGGYEQYF
TRBD2 | TRBV5-1 | CASSGSSGGPYEQYF
NA | TRBV12-3/TRBV12-4 | CASSLASEDNYEQYF
NA | TRBV9 | CASSVDMNTEAFF
TRBD1 | TRBV12-3/TRBV12-4 | CASSHLPGTATKGYTF
NA | TRBV7-2 | CASSLMGVNTEAFF
TRBD2 | TRBV30 | CAWSVPGGWYF
NA | TRBV5-1 | CASSLARPPSPLHF